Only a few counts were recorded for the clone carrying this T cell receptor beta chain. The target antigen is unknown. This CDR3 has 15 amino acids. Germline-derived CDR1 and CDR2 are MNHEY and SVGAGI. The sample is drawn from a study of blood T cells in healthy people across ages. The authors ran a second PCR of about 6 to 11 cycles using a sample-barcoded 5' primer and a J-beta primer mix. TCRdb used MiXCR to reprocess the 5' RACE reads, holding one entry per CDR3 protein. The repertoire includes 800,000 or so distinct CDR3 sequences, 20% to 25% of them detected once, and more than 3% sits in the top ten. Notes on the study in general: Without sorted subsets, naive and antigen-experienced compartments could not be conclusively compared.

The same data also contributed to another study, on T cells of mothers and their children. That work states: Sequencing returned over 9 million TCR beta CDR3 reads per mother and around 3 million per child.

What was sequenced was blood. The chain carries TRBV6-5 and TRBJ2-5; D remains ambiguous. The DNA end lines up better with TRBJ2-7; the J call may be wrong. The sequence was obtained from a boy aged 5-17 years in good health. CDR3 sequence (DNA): TGTGCCAGCAGTTACTCTGGCCCGACGGACTACGAGCAGTACTTC. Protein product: CASSYSGPTDYEQYF.